Listed here is a single TCR beta chain. Its antigen remains undetermined. The sample belongs to a study of monozygotic twins with inflammatory bowel disease (dated by TCRdb to between 2018 and 2020). Looking at the study overall: The full study comprised around 28 monozygotic twin pairs: nine German pairs (four IBD-concordant, five IBD-discordant) and 19 IBD-discordant Danish pairs. The search for disease-associated traits relied mainly on comparing IBD patients with their genetically identical healthy co-twins within discordant pairs. Each individual had, on average, about 151 000 unique TCRalpha sequences and 181 000 unique TCRbeta sequences available for analysis. Broader findings and caveats from the paper: No difference in repertoire similarity was observed between concordant and discordant twins, possibly owing to limited statistical power. The results gave no support for a single strong signal or clonotype linked to IBD. The analysis was unable to tell different T cell subtypes apart. Differing immunosuppressive treatments among patients may have added background noise and inter-individual variability to the repertoires. A decrease in TCRbeta repertoire diversity, as measured by inverse Simpson index, was observed in IBD patients compared with their healthy co-twins. Compared with healthy twins, IBD patients shared fewer clonotypes with other individuals, and the difference was most pronounced in patients with signs of disease activity.

Taken from the germline V gene, the CDR1 and CDR2 loops are ENHRY and SYGVKD. Reading from cysteine to phenylalanine, the CDR3 counts 14 amino acids. No DNA accompanies this entry. A roughly 2.5 ml peripheral blood sample was drawn into PAXgene tubes per donor and stored at -80°C. Without any T cell sorting, total RNA was extracted from whole blood using the PAXgene blood miRNA kit on an automated QIAcube. Deep TCRalpha and TCRbeta repertoire profiling with unique molecular barcoding was performed on peripheral blood of monozygotic twin pairs concordant or discordant for inflammatory bowel disease. For every twin pair, smoking habits were documented, and each individual was categorised as a current, former or never smoker. The library was obtained by 5' RACE. Preparation of each TCR library used around 3.5 ug of total RNA. For each sample, cDNA synthesis with SMARTScribe reverse transcriptase was split into eight separate reactions. Unique molecular identifiers containing a 6-nucleotide sample barcode were introduced through template switching during cDNA synthesis. Two nested PCRs of approximately 16 and 10 cycles amplified the TCRalpha and TCRbeta cDNA, and bead purification followed each PCR. Before amplification, cDNA was treated with uracil DNA-glycosylase and purified using the QIAquick PCR purification kit. The second PCR added Illumina TruSeq-compatible adapters along with sample-specific barcodes. Library quality and concentration were checked on TapeStation and Qubit, and libraries were pooled at around 5 ng each. Sequencing of pooled libraries was carried out on an Illumina HiSeq2500 single-index Rapid Run using 2 x 100 bp reads and custom sequencing primers. In the source study's methods: UMI-based consensus assembly with MiGEC version 1.2.6 was used to correct PCR and sequencing errors. V(D)J alignment, clonotype assembly and CDR3 extraction were performed with MiXCR version 2.1.1. To normalise gene usage, clonotype sharing and MAIT/NKT TCR abundance, the analysis used the top 1000, 10 000 and 20 000 clonotypes per sample. Diversity was computed as the inverse Simpson index with the vegan R package after downsampling to 27 000 UMIs. Paired Mann-Whitney U tests were applied to discordant twin pairs, with Benjamini-Hochberg correction for multiple testing. TCRdb reanalyzed the reads, keeping one entry per CDR3 protein sequence and omitting DNA. In this record, the V and J calls reflect TCRdb's handling and not the investigators' own analysis. The record for this sample contains under 200,000 distinct CDR3 sequences. The ten largest clones capture over 2.5% of the sample.

The chain joins TRBV10-3 to TRBJ2-1; TCRdb outputs TRBD2, but without DNA this stays unchecked. What was sequenced was blood. This clonotype was sampled from a human donor with ulcerative colitis or Crohn's disease, or a healthy co-twin of an affected twin (not recorded which). CDR3 region: CAISGLAEGNEQFF.